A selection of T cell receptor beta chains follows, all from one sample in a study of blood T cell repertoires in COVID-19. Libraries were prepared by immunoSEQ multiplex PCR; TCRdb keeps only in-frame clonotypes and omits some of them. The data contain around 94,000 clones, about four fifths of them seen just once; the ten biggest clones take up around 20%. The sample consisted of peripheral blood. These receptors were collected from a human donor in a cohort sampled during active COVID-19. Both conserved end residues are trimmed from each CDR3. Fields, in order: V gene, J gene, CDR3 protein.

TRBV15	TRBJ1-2	ATSIAGGRYGYT
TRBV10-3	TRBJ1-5	AISERGQGARPQH
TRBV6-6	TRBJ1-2	ASRPSLGVHYGYT
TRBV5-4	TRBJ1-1	AKSNQGEVDEAF
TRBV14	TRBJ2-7	ASSQGLASSYEQY
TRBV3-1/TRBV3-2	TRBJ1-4	ASSHLRTEEKLF
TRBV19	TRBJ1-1	ASSGGQSNTEAF
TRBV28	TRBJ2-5	ASSRQSPETQY
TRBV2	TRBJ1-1	ASSEGTGETEAF
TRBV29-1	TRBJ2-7	SVLPGRSTEQY
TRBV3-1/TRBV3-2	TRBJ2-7	ASSQRAQNSYEQY
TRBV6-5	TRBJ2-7	ATSQQGEYYEQY
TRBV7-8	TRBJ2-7	ASSLAMTSGSFEQY
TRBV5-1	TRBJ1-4	ASSTQEGNEKLF
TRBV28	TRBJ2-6	ASSLWGGAGANVLT
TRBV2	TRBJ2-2	ASRLGTSTNTGELF
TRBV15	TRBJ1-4	ATSRGGATNEKLF
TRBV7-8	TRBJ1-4	ASSLGSRGREKLF
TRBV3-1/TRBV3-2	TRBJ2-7	ASSQDGLAGVYEQY
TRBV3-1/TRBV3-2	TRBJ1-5	ASSQEEGDNQPQH
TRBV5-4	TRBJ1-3	ASSHRDSGNTIY
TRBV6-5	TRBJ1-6	AVKSYTGNSPLH